This T cell receptor beta chain was sequenced during a study of yellow fever vaccine responses in identical twins. Study observations and caveats: Twins' vaccine T cell responses reportedly seemed partly convergent and partly personalized.

TCRdb re-called the RT-PCR reads with MiXCR, one entry per CDR3 protein. The repertoire consists of about 20,000 distinct CDR3 sequences, with under 75% occurring once and the leading ten covering under 3%. The CDR3 length is 13 residues. Germline V gives CDR1 SQVTM, CDR2 ANQGSEA. V shed 4 bases, J shed 4 bases, and the junction held 4 bases outside the gene matches. Regarding this clonotype: What it binds is not known.

The clonotype comes from a woman under 30 who received the yellow fever vaccine. The material was T cells from blood (PBMCs), unsorted or a sorted subset (not recorded which), obtained before or after yellow fever vaccination (not recorded which). The rearrangement joins TRBV29-1 to TRBJ1-5, with 7 bases that match TRBD1. As DNA, the CDR3 is TGCAGCGTTGGGACAGGAGGAAATCAGCCCCAGCATTTT. Translated: CSVGTGGNQPQHF. The full variable domain, its missing parts supplied by reference TRBV29-1 and TRBJ1-5, is SAVISQKPSRDICQRGTSLTIQCQVDSQVTMMFWYRQQPGQSLTLIATANQGSEATYESGFVIDKFPISRPNLTFSTLTVSNMSPEDSSIYLCSVGTGGNQPQHFGDGTRLSIL.